Included here is one TCR beta chain sequence, with context. Only a few counts were recorded for this clone. The antigen it recognizes is unknown. It has no much larger one-base neighbor in the sample; base qualities were not kept. The CDR3 spans 13 residues, from the cysteine through the phenylalanine. Only the CDR3 part of the read is kept: 39 bases, read in frame from the first base. At the junction V is shortened by 6 bases and J by 3 bases, with 15 bases in between. Looking up the germline V gene yields CDR1 SQVTM and CDR2 ANQGSEA. Genomic DNA was extracted with the QIAamp DNA kit from frozen aliquots of unsorted single-cell suspensions. Surgically resected non-small cell lung cancer tissue was used for the tumour samples. Tissues arrived within 2 hours of resection and were immediately processed into single-cell suspensions. Tissue was mechanically dissociated and enzymatically digested with DNase I, collagenase I and hyaluronidase for approximately 29 minutes at 37 °C, then filtered and RBC-lysed.

The sample belongs to a study of immune cell composition in non-small cell lung cancer (TCRdb year 2017). In terms of the full investigation: Histologic subtype was assigned using H&E plus p63, CK5, Napsin A and TTF-1 immunohistochemistry, mainly lung adenocarcinoma or squamous cell carcinoma. Using Adaptive Biotechnologies, the researchers ran TCR-beta sequencing on some 36 paired NSCLC tumour and non-adjacent lung specimens, along with about two dozen tumour-only specimens. Four tumour specimens that had TCR-beta data belonged to rare histological subtypes and were left out of the subtype comparisons. Supplementary cohort #1, approximately 9 lung adenocarcinoma cases, had paired tumour/lung TCR-beta sequencing and TIL populations generated to assess tumour reactivity.

A two-step multiplex PCR amplified TCR-beta CDR3 regions from genomic DNA, and the second step of the PCR added Illumina-compatible adaptors. TCR-beta immunosequencing was carried out on an Illumina platform through the commercial immunoSEQ service. The authors processed their data as follows. Repertoires were described by productive clonality and by Top 10 Clones, which is the percentage of T-cell templates coming from the ten most frequent sequences. Values for productive clonality spanned 0 to 1, where a value of 1 indicated a monoclonal population. Tumour-associated clones were defined as sequences comprising at least 0.1% of tumour T-cell templates but absent from matched non-adjacent lung, identified via log10 scatter plots. Student's t-tests were used for two-group comparisons, ANOVA for comparisons across stages, and linear regression for relationships, with analyses done in GraphPad Prism7 and R. TCRdb limited this immuneACCESS table to in-frame rearrangements with V and J called. A share of clones is missing; checked studies link under half to unresolved V genes, and the rest is unexplained. D and trimming come from the DNA, and the V and J calls and clone size come from that table. The sample contains about 1,900 clones, roughly 84% of them found a single time. Of the sample, less than 9.5% is held by the ten largest clones.

The paper's findings and limits, for the study overall: No significant correlation was found between smoking pack-years and tumour TCR-beta clonality. The reactivity cohort included only approximately 11 cases, and whether tumour-reactive clones share sequences with the dominant in vivo tumour-associated clones was not shown. Across under 12 adenocarcinoma cases, TIL tumour reactivity correlated strongly with maximal tumour-associated clone frequency but not with overall clonality. Tumour-associated clones >0.5% occurred in nearly half of NSCLC cases: around 32% of adenocarcinomas versus 75% of squamous carcinomas. Lung squamous cell carcinoma tumours had significantly higher Top 10 clone scores and productive clonality than lung adenocarcinoma tumours.

The rearrangement joined TRBV29-1 to TRBJ2-7; matching of 6 bases hints at TRBD1 as the D gene. This clonotype was obtained from a human donor with non-small cell lung cancer. What was sequenced was lung tumor tissue. The DNA is TGCAGCGTCGTCGTCGGACAGAGCTACGAGCAGTACTTC. Protein translation: CSVVVGQSYEQYF.